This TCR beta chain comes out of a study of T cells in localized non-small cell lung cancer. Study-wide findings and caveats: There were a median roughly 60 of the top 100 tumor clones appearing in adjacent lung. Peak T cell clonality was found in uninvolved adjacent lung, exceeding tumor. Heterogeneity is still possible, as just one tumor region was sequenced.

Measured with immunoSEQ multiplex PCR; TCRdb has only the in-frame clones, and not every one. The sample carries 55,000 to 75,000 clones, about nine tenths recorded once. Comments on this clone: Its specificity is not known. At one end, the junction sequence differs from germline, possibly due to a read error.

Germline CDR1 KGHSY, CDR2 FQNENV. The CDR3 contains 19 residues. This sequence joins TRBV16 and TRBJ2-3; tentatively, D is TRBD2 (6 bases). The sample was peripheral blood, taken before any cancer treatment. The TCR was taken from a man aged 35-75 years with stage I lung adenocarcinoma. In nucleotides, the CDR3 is TGTGCCAGCAGCCAATCCTCGTCGTTCGGTAGCGGACTCACATATACGCAGTATTTT. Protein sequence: CASSQSSSFGSGLTYTQYF.